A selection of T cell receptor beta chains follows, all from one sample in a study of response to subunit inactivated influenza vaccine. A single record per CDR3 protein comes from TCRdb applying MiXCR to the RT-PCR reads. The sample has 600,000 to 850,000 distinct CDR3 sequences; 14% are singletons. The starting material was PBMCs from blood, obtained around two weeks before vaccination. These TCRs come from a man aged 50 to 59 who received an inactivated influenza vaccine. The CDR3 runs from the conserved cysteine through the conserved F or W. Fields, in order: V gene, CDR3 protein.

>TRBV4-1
CASSQDGQGEETQYF
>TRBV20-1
CSASGYLKLYNEQFF
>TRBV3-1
CASANPGGAYNEQFF
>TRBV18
CASSPASEQPQHF
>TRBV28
CASSSRGYPHNEQFF
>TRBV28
CASKPTGSSNEKLFF
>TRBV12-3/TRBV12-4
CASSLTDRGHEQYF
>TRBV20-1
CSAKRGQNNEQFF
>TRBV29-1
CSGTRTGPPAGELFF
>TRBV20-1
CSAAPGVTDTQYF
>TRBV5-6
CASSWGQEPNQPQHF
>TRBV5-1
CASSLADLAGVGEQFF
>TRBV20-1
CSALPSGSLFSYEQYF
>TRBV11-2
CASSLAGAFGELFF
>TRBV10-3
CAISAGQGEETQYF
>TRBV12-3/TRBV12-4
CASSLRRGSYEQYF
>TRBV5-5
CASSWPTGTANNEQFF
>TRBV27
CASSPRLAGTTVQYF
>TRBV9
CASSVVGQGTDTQYF
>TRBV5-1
CASSLETLYNTQYF
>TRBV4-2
CASSQEVITGKYYGYTF
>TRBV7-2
CASSSFERGTPKNIQYF
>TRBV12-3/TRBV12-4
CASSFLVGTAYEQYF
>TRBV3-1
CASSQVWGGYQETQYF
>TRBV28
CASSEALGTGNQDTQYF
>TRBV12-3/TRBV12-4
CASGQGSTVYNEQFF
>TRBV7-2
CASSPGTGGRLFF
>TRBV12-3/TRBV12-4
CASSGVRGGNNEQFF
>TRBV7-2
CASSLFSSGAETQYF
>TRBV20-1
CSARAPGTSGSTQYF
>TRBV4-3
CASSQVLLTGELFF
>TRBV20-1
CSVRKSGHEQFF
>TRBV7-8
CASSRDPAYTEAFF
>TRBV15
CATSRAPQGGTDTQYF
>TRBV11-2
CASSLRQGSGELFF
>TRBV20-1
CSASGRELFQYF
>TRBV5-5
CASSSPGTITYEQYF
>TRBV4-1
CASSQVADRLSNQPQHF
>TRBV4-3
CASSQVPGTLDEQFF
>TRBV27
CASRRRVNEQFF
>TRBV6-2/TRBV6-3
CASRSRDQSSYNEQFF
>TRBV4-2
CATPYRRALHEQYF
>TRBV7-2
CASSLTVNTEAFF
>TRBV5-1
CASSLRAGQATGELFF
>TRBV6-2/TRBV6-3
CASSRTSGRVWGTDTQYF
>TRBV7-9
CASSLGRDSWQETQYF
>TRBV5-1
CASSFEVKTHEQYF
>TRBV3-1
CASSPPGVPDTQYF
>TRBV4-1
CASSQDRRDTSSYNEQFF
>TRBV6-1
CASKNRDYNEQFF
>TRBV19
CASSKTGGLSYEQYF
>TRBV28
CASSPLLQINTEAFF
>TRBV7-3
CASSFSASGRIADTQYF
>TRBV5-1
CASSPTKQGWGAETQYF
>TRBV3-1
CASSQVSGLGRSEQFF
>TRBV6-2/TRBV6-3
CASSYAGAYTGELFF
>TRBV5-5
CASSSGTSINEQFF
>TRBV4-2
CASSREGTSGYYEQYF
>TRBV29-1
CSASDRIGNTIYF
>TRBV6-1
CASTNPSGRGNQPQHF